This TCR beta chain originates from a study of blood T cell repertoires in COVID-19. Overall study: COVID-19 samples, acute and convalescent, were from the United States, Italy and Spain. Sources were T cells, B-cell-depleted T cells, or PBMCs; the material itself was cDNA or gDNA.

Source study methods: Amplification from reference gene primers served as the basis for estimated nucleated cell counts. Data came from immunoSEQ multiplex PCR; TCRdb stores just in-frame clones and leaves some out. V and J calls and clone size come straight from that table; D and trimming were deduced from the DNA. The table lists approximately 200,000 clones, over 75% of them singletons, with around 12% in the top ten. CDR3 length: 14 amino acids. V was pared by 3 bases and J by 1 base, with 8 bases between. Germline loops: CDR1 SGDLS, CDR2 YYNGEE. Sequencing was carried out using peripheral blood. The V and J genes are TRBV9 and TRBJ2-1; the D gene is possibly TRBD2 (6 bases). This receptor was identified in a woman in her 50s with acute or convalescent COVID-19. CDR3 sequence: CASSGGASYNEQFF. CDR3 in DNA: TGTGCCAGCAGCGGCGGGGCATCCTACAATGAGCAGTTCTTC.